This passage covers 27 T cell receptor beta chains from one sample sequenced in a study of T cell repertoires in cytomegalovirus infection. A single record per CDR3 protein comes from TCRdb applying MiXCR to the reads. The repertoire holds tens of thousands of distinct CDR3 sequences, with roughly 22% as singletons. Their antigens are not known. Sequencing was performed on CD8+ T cells from cultured PBMCs, taken from culture after CMV antigen stimulation. These receptors were obtained from a human donor in good health (CMV status not recorded). Some clones in this sample may be carry-over from other donors' samples.

This clonotype was detected a few times. The J gene is TRBJ1-4, the V gene TRBV27; D remains unclear. This CDR3 has 13 residues. Per germline, CDR1 MNHEY and CDR2 SMNVEV (reference sequence). With 4 bases removed from V and 5 bases from J, the gap between germline ends came to 8 bases. Written as DNA, the CDR3 is TGTGCCAGCAGTTACCAGATAAATGAAAAACTGTTTTTT. Protein: CASSYQINEKLFF. The variable domain in full, with the rest retrieved from reference TRBV27 and TRBJ1-4, is EAQVTQNPRYLITVTGKKLTVTCSQNMNHEYMSWYRQDPGLGLRQIYYSMNVEVTDKGDVPEGYKVSRKEKRNFPLILESPSPNQTSLYFCASSYQINEKLFFGSGTQLSVL.

In this sample, this clonotype turned up a few times. The chain has TRBV27 and TRBJ1-6; D may be TRBD1 (5 bases). Germline V gene lookup returns CDR1 MNHEY and CDR2 SMNVEV (reference sequence). V lost 5 bases and J 19 bases, leaving 24 bases between the germline ends. The length of the CDR3 is 14 residues. CDR3 DNA sequence: TGTGCCAGCAGTACCGGGACCCCCCTGAAACGGGTTCACTTT. Translated, it gives CASSTGTPLKRVHF.

The chain's CDR3 is CASSETVSYEQYF. DNA for the CDR3: TGTGCCAGCAGTGAGACAGTTTCCTACGAGCAGTACTTC. This chain joins TRBV6-1 and TRBJ2-7, with D possibly TRBD1 on 5 matching bases. Deletions cut 3 bases from V and 1 base from J, with 7 bases between. Germline CDR1 MNHNS, CDR2 SASEGT. CDR3 length equals 13 residues.

This clonotype was found many times. The chain employs TRBV6-5 and TRBJ2-6, with a tentative D call TRBD2 (5 bases). CDR3 length equals 15 residues. Germline V gene data show CDR1 as MNHEY and CDR2 as SVGAGI. The V end lost 6 bases, the J end lost 0 bases, and 9 bases lay between the germline ends. CDR3: CASSLRGSGANVLTF. Written as DNA, the CDR3 is TGTGCCAGCAGCCTCCGGGGCTCTGGGGCCAACGTCCTGACTTTC.

The rearrangement uses TRBV19 and TRBJ1-5; D is unresolved. Germline values: CDR1 LNHDA, CDR2 SQIVND (reference sequence). CDR3 size: 13 residues. V was shortened by 6 bases and J by 0 bases, with 6 bases between the two germline ends. CDR3 amino acids: CASRDYSNQPQHF. CDR3 DNA sequence: TGTGCCAGTAGGGATTATAGCAATCAGCCCCAGCATTTT.

The chain employs TRBV5-1 and TRBJ1-1; possible D gene TRBD1, 5 bases. The ends were cut back, 0 bases at V and 1 base at J, with 7 bases in the middle. The germline gives CDR1 SGHRS, CDR2 YFSETQ. CDR3 length: 14 amino acids. CDR3 bases: TGCGCCAGCAGCTTGGCAGGGAAGAACACTGAAGCTTTCTTT. The encoded protein is CASSLAGKNTEAFF.

This clonotype was seen a few times. The V and J genes are TRBV6-1 and TRBJ2-7, with D maybe TRBD2 (5 bases). V was clipped by 5 bases and J by 0 bases, with 8 bases between them. The germline gives CDR1 MNHNS, CDR2 SASEGT. This CDR3 comprises 13 residues. This CDR3 is CASSSGISYEQYF. CDR3 bases: TGTGCCAGCAGTTCCGGGATCTCCTACGAGCAGTACTTC.

This clonotype has a handful of counts. The chain is built from TRBV7-6 and TRBJ2-7, with TRBD1 matching over 8 bases. The germline V gene has CDR1 SGHVS and CDR2 FNYEAQ. This CDR3 is 14 amino acids long. V shed 2 bases and J 7 bases; nucleotides not matched to a gene: 7. CDR3 coding DNA: TGTGCCAGCAGCTTATCAGGGGGCCAAGAAGAGCAGTACTTC. Translated, it gives CASSLSGGQEEQYF. Full variable domain (rest looked up from reference TRBV7-6 and TRBJ2-7): GAGVSQSPRYKVTKRGQDVALRCDPISGHVSLYWYRQALGQGPEFLTYFNYEAQQDKSGLPNDRFSAERPEGSISTLTIQRTEQRDSAMYRCASSLSGGQEEQYFGPGTRLTVT.

The rearrangement uses TRBV6-1 and TRBJ2-1; perhaps TRBD2 as D (5 bases). The CDR3 consists of 15 residues. Germline V CDR1 and CDR2: MNHNS, SASEGT. V lost 4 bases and J 0 bases, leaving 10 bases between the germline ends. CDR3 nucleotide sequence: TGTGCCAGCAGTGTAGCGTCTTACTCCTACAATGAGCAGTTCTTC. Residues: CASSVASYSYNEQFF.

This clonotype appeared a single time. The chain recombines TRBV7-2 with TRBJ1-2, with TRBD1 identical over 8 bases. The CDR3 sequence is 13 residues long. With 6 bases clipped from V and 6 bases from J, the junction kept 6 bases outside the gene matches. Germline V gene data show CDR1 as SGHTA and CDR2 as FQGNSA. In DNA form, the CDR3 reads TGTGCCAGCAGGGGGGGCAGGGGGCATGGCTACACCTTC. Residues: CASRGGRGHGYTF. The full variable domain, completed using reference TRBV7-2 and TRBJ1-2, is GAGVSQSPSNKVTEKGKDVELRCDPISGHTALYWYRQSLGQGLEFLIYFQGNSAPDKSGLPSDRFSAERTGGSVSTLTIQRTQQEDSAVYLCASRGGRGHGYTFGSGTRLTVV.

This clonotype has a handful of counts. This sequence joins TRBV7-6 and TRBJ2-7, with D perhaps TRBD1 (6 bases). The CDR3 is 18 amino acids. V lost 4 bases, J lost 2 bases, and 24 bases lay in between. Per the germline V gene, CDR1 is SGHVS and CDR2 is FNYEAQ. The CDR3 loop reads CASSSTASNDRRTYEQYF. The CDR3 bases are TGTGCCAGCAGCTCGACCGCCTCAAACGACAGGCGCACCTACGAGCAGTACTTC.

A few counts support this clonotype. The rearrangement links TRBV7-6 to TRBJ1-6; D is undetermined. The V and J ends lost 3 bases and 7 bases respectively, with 4 bases between them. Germline CDR1 and CDR2: SGHVS and FNYEAQ. This CDR3 comprises 12 residues. This CDR3 reads CASSLANSPLHF. The CDR3 bases are TGTGCCAGCAGCTTGGCCAATTCACCCCTCCACTTT.

The J gene is TRBJ1-1, the V gene TRBV6-2 or TRBV6-3, with D hard to call. Germline CDR1 and CDR2: MNHEY and SVGEGT. The germline V and J ends were trimmed by 8 bases and 6 bases, with 16 bases remaining between them. The CDR3 covers 13 residues. CDR3 sequence: CASWGGWEAEAFF. CDR3 nucleotides: TGTGCCAGCTGGGGTGGCTGGGAGGCTGAAGCTTTCTTT.

This clonotype has ten or more counts. The chain has TRBV19 and TRBJ1-1, with a weak D call TRBD1 (5 bases). In germline, CDR1 is LNHDA, CDR2 SQIVND (reference sequence). CDR3 length: 15 residues. V was cut by 3 bases and J by 0 bases, with 11 bases left in between. DNA of the CDR3: TGTGCCAGTAGTATTAGTGCAGGGCTGAACACTGAAGCTTTCTTT. Residues: CASSISAGLNTEAFF.

This clonotype was observed a handful of times. This chain joins TRBV7-2 and TRBJ1-4, with a tentative D call TRBD1 (6 bases). The CDR3 is 15 amino acids. Between the trimmed V and J ends, which lost 0 bases and 5 bases, there was a span of 10 bases. Germline-derived CDR1 and CDR2 are SGHTA and FQGNSA. The CDR3 nucleotides are TGTGCCAGCAGCTTAGCCGGGGGCTTAAATGAAAAACTGTTTTTT. Its protein is CASSLAGGLNEKLFF.

This clonotype was seen more than once but under ten times. This sequence joins TRBV28 and TRBJ1-2; D is undetermined. Germline CDR1 MDHEN, CDR2 SYDVKM. The V end lost 4 bases, the J end lost 5 bases, and 5 bases lay between the germline ends. This CDR3 contains 11 residues. CDR3 DNA sequence: TGTGCCAGCAGTTATGCTTATGGCTACACCTTC. This encodes CASSYAYGYTF.

This clonotype was recorded a few times. The genes are TRBV4-2 and TRBJ1-6, with D hard to call. The CDR3 is 16 amino acids. V was trimmed by 3 bases and J by 2 bases, leaving 11 bases between them. Germline CDR1 and CDR2: LGHNA and YNFKEQ. The CDR3 nucleotides are TGTGCCAGCAGCCAGGCCCTCGCTACCTATAATTCACCCCTCCACTTT. Its translation: CASSQALATYNSPLHF.

The genes are TRBV7-2 and TRBJ2-7; D might be TRBD1 or TRBD2, each matching 5 bases. Germline assignment: CDR1 SGHTA and CDR2 FQGNSA. V was cut by 2 bases and J by 6 bases, with 8 bases left in between. The CDR3 is 12 residues long. CDR3 amino acids: CASSLLGVEQYF. The DNA for the CDR3 is TGTGCCAGCAGCTTATTGGGGGTCGAGCAGTACTTC.

This clonotype has ten or more counts. The gene calls are TRBV4-3 and TRBJ1-5, with unresolved D. V dropped 0 bases and J dropped 2 bases, with 11 bases sitting between them. This CDR3 has 16 amino acids. Germline V gene sequence: CDR1 LGHNA, CDR2 YSLEER. CDR3 bases: TGCGCCAGCAGCCAAGAAGGAGGTTTGGGCAATCAGCCCCAGCATTTT. Protein sequence: CASSQEGGLGNQPQHF.

This clonotype was picked up a small number of times. The chain combines TRBV4-1 with TRBJ1-2, with D perhaps matching TRBD1 (6 bases). CDR1 is MGHRA and CDR2 is YSYEKL in the germline V gene. The CDR3 covers 13 residues. Trimming removed 1 base from V and 6 bases from J, with 9 bases in between. CDR3: CASSQVAGDGYTF. The CDR3, as DNA: TGCGCCAGCAGCCAAGTGGCAGGGGATGGCTACACCTTC.

The chain uses TRBV20-1 and TRBJ1-4, with D unclear. The CDR3 is made up of 13 amino acids. CDR1 DFQATT and CDR2 SNEGSKA come from the germline V gene (reference sequence). The V and J ends lost 4 bases and 2 bases respectively, with 8 bases between them. CDR3 amino acids: CSATEGTNEKLFF. Here the CDR3 DNA reads TGCAGTGCTACTGAAGGGACTAATGAAAAACTGTTTTTT.

The J gene is TRBJ2-1, the V gene TRBV29-1; D unclear. The germline V gene encodes CDR1 SQVTM and CDR2 ANQGSEA. The CDR3 consists of 13 residues. V was clipped by 3 bases and J by 3 bases, with 9 bases between them. This CDR3 reads CSVDPRDYNEQFF. In DNA, the CDR3 is TGCAGCGTTGATCCCAGAGACTACAATGAGCAGTTCTTC.

The genes are TRBV9 and TRBJ2-7, with D unclear. There are 13 residues in the CDR3. CDR1 SGDLS and CDR2 YYNGEE come from the germline V gene. Trimming shortened V by 0 bases and J by 3 bases, and 7 bases separated the two germline ends. The CDR3 loop reads CASSVDPLYEQYF. The CDR3 coding sequence is TGTGCCAGCAGCGTAGATCCCCTCTACGAGCAGTACTTC.

This clonotype was seen a few times. V usage is TRBV6-5 and J usage is TRBJ2-7, with D hard to call. The CDR3 runs 13 residues. V lost 2 bases to trimming and J lost 6 bases, with 11 bases between them. Germline-derived CDR1 and CDR2 are MNHEY and SVGAGI. The CDR3 loop is CASSYTGTSEQYF. The CDR3 nucleotides are TGTGCCAGCAGTTACACCGGAACCTCCGAGCAGTACTTC.

This clonotype was recorded a few times. The rearrangement uses TRBV7-6 and TRBJ1-5; D is perhaps TRBD1 (5 bases). V was clipped by 5 bases and J by 6 bases, with 14 bases between them. CDR3 length: 14 amino acids. Germline V gives CDR1 SGHVS, CDR2 FNYEAQ. The CDR3 here is CASSPGRGLQPQHF. The CDR3 region has the DNA TGTGCCAGCAGCCCAGGGAGGGGACTTCAGCCCCAGCATTTT. Full variable domain (rest looked up from reference TRBV7-6 and TRBJ1-5): GAGVSQSPRYKVTKRGQDVALRCDPISGHVSLYWYRQALGQGPEFLTYFNYEAQQDKSGLPNDRFSAERPEGSISTLTIQRTEQRDSAMYRCASSPGRGLQPQHFGDGTRLSIL.

V and J are TRBV6-2 or TRBV6-3 and TRBJ2-4, with D maybe TRBD1 (6 bases). The CDR3 runs to 16 residues. CDR1 and CDR2 (germline): MNHEY, SVGEGT. With 4 bases removed from V and 0 bases from J, the gap between germline ends came to 13 bases. CDR3 DNA: TGTGCCAGCAGTTTTCGGACAGAGCTAGCCAAAAACATTCAGTACTTC. It codes for CASSFRTELAKNIQYF.

This rearrangement joins TRBV7-2 to TRBJ2-4; D is undetermined. The CDR3 has 18 amino acids. The germline CDR1 and CDR2 sequences are SGHTA and FQGNSA. The V and J ends lost 5 bases and 0 bases respectively, with 20 bases between them. The chain's CDR3 is CASSVAPPRPLAKNIQYF. In nucleotides, the CDR3 is TGTGCCAGCAGCGTGGCCCCGCCCAGGCCCTTAGCCAAAAACATTCAGTACTTC. Looking up the rest from reference TRBV7-2 and TRBJ2-4 gives the full variable domain: GAGVSQSPSNKVTEKGKDVELRCDPISGHTALYWYRQSLGQGLEFLIYFQGNSAPDKSGLPSDRFSAERTGGSVSTLTIQRTQQEDSAVYLCASSVAPPRPLAKNIQYFGAGTRLSVL.